This T cell receptor beta chain was identified during a study of cytomegalovirus exposure and HLA in healthy donors. Study at large: HLA-typed donors were the source of around 87 million unique TCRs, which an early data release held. The study's findings and limits: Cytomegalovirus-associated status was assigned to 150 to 200 TCR beta chains. What was likely a sequencing artifact was a cluster of highly shared sequence variants.

As for this clone: Antigen: not known.

A multiplex PCR was run with 60 Vbeta primers and 13 Jbeta primers. Assay used: immunoSEQ multiplex PCR; TCRdb lists only in-frame clones, some missing. The sample has about 87,000 clones; 74% are singletons. The CDR3 runs to 16 residues. The germline gives CDR1 MGHRA, CDR2 YSYEKL. V was pared by 3 bases and J by 5 bases, with 11 bases of the junction left unmatched. The chain recombines TRBV4-1 with TRBJ2-7, with TRBD2 identical over 9 bases. The sequencing sample was made of PBMCs. This receptor was taken from a man aged 30 to 45 in good health and CMV-seropositive. The CDR3 protein is CASSQLWSGRIHEQYF. CDR3 coding DNA: TGCGCCAGCAGCCAGCTGTGGAGCGGGAGGATCCACGAGCAGTACTTC.